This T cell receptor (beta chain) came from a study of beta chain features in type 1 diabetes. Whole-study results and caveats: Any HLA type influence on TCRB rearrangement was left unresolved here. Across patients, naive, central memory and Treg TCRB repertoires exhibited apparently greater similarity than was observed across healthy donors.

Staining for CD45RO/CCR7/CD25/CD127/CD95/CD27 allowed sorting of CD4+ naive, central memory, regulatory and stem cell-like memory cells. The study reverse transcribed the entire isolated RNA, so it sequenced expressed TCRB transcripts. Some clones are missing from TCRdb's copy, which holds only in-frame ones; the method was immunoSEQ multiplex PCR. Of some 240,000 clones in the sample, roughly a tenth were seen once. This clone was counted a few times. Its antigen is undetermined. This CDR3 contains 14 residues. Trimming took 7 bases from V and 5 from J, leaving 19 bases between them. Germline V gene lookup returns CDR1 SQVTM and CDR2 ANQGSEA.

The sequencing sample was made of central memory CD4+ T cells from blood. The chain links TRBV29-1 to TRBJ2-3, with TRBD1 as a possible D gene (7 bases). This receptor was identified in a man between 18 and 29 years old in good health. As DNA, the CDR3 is TGCAGCGCCCAGGGGGGAAGAGGGGTAGATACGCAGTATTTT. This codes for CSAQGGRGVDTQYF.